A single sample is the source of the 30 T cell receptor beta chains below, sequenced in a study of post-analysis software for immune sequencing data. Study findings and constraints: Among 5 or 6 TRBV segments more frequent in patients than controls were TRBV5-6, TRBV5-1 and TRBV20-1.

The antigens these receptors bind are not known. Prepared libraries of TCR beta cDNA carried unique molecular identifiers. TCRdb re-called the PCR reads with MiXCR, one entry per CDR3 protein. The table shows 400,000 to 500,000 distinct CDR3 sequences, with 39% occurring only once. What was sequenced was blood. The receptors were sampled from a girl aged 2 to 9 with multiple sclerosis.

This clonotype has more than one count but fewer than ten. The chain employs TRBV20-1 and TRBJ1-2, with unresolved D. From germline, CDR1 is DFQATT and CDR2 SNEGSKA (reference sequence). The CDR3 extends over 11 amino acids. V was shortened by 3 bases and J by 8 bases, with 10 bases between the two germline ends. The CDR3 region has the DNA TGCAGTGCTAGGGCCAGCCGGGGCTACACCTTC. Translation: CSARASRGYTF.

As concerns this clonotype: The junction departs from germline at one end; a sequencing error may be responsible. This chain uses TRBV12-5 with TRBJ2-5; TRBD2 agrees at 8 bases. From germline, CDR1 is LGHNT and CDR2 FRNRAP. The CDR3 totals 15 residues. CDR3 nucleotide sequence: TGTACTAGTGACTGGTCCGCGGGGGGAGGAGAGACCCAGTACTTC. Its protein is CTSDWSAGGGETQYF.

This clonotype was found a few times. The genes are TRBV29-1 and TRBJ1-2, with D possibly TRBD1 on 6 matching bases. The V end was cut by 6 bases, the J end by 4 bases, with 18 bases between. Germline V CDR1 and CDR2: SQVTM, ANQGSEA. This CDR3 region has 14 residues. DNA for the CDR3: TGCAGCGTGCCTCCAAGGGGGGGATTCTATGGCTACACCTTC. Amino acid sequence: CSVPPRGGFYGYTF.

This chain joins TRBV5-1 and TRBJ1-5; 7 bases line up with TRBD1. V was clipped by 4 bases and J by 0 bases; unmatched bases: 7. This CDR3 has 16 amino acids. Germline CDR1 is SGHRS and CDR2 is YFSETQ. Written as DNA, the CDR3 is TGCGCCAGCAGCCCCGTCGGGACAGATAGCAATCAGCCCCAGCATTTT. Translated, it gives CASSPVGTDSNQPQHF.

This clonotype turned up a few times. This chain connects TRBV29-1 to TRBJ2-1, with 8 bases that match TRBD1. The J call may be faulty, since TRBJ2-7 better matches the DNA end. CDR3 length: 14 amino acids. CDR1 is SQVTM and CDR2 is ANQGSEA in the germline V gene. The CDR3, as DNA: TGCAGCGTCGCAGGGGGCGAAGGATACAATGAGCAGTACTTC. Protein product: CSVAGGEGYNEQYF.

Here the CDR3 reads CASSLRVASGGYTF. The DNA for the CDR3 is TGTGCCAGCAGCCTTCGGGTCGCCTCGGGTGGCTACACCTTC. This chain links TRBV27 with TRBJ1-2; D unresolved. V was pared by 6 bases and J by 7 bases, with 18 bases between. The V gene's germline CDR1 is MNHEY and CDR2 SMNVEV (reference sequence). The CDR3 consists of 14 residues.

Ten or more counts support this clonotype. The chain links TRBV27 to TRBJ2-7, with D tentatively TRBD1 (5 bases). Germline V CDR1 and CDR2: MNHEY, SMNVEV (reference sequence). This CDR3 region has 13 residues. V was trimmed by 4 bases and J by 0 bases, leaving 7 bases between them. CDR3 loop: CASSWGGSYEQYF. Here the CDR3 DNA reads TGTGCCAGCAGTTGGGGCGGCTCCTACGAGCAGTACTTC.

The chain recombines TRBV12-5 with TRBJ2-3; D not certain. Trimming stripped 6 bases from V and 4 bases from J, with 5 bases between. From germline, CDR1 is LGHNT and CDR2 FRNRAP. The CDR3 sequence is 11 residues long. CDR3 loop: CASGQSDTQYF. CDR3 in DNA: TGTGCTAGTGGACAATCAGATACGCAGTATTTT.

This clonotype has more than one count but fewer than ten. The chain has TRBV4-3 and TRBJ2-1; D perhaps matches TRBD2 (5 bases). V lost 5 bases, J lost 0 bases, and 14 bases lay in between. In germline, CDR1 is LGHNA, CDR2 YSLEER. The CDR3 runs to 16 residues. The CDR3 DNA sequence: TGCGCCAGCAGCGGTGGGAGATGGGGCTCCTACAATGAGCAGTTCTTC. Translating gives CASSGGRWGSYNEQFF.

The chain links TRBV20-1 to TRBJ2-7; the match to TRBD2 covers 7 bases. The junction had 14 bases not matched to a gene; V was cut back by 5 bases and J by 4 bases. CDR3 length: 15 amino acids. CDR1 and CDR2 from the germline V gene are DFQATT and SNEGSKA (reference sequence). Here the CDR3 reads CSALLPAAGDYEQYF. The CDR3 nucleotides read TGCAGTGCTTTACTCCCGGCCGCGGGGGATTACGAGCAGTACTTC.

A few counts support this clonotype. J is TRBJ2-1 and V is TRBV6-1; D unresolved. Trimming removed 2 bases at V and 10 bases at J, with 12 bases between. Germline V gives CDR1 MNHNS, CDR2 SASEGT. The CDR3 loop spans 13 amino acids. The CDR3: CASSEISRSEQFF. In DNA form, the CDR3 reads TGTGCCAGCAGTGAAATTTCCCGAAGCGAGCAGTTCTTC.

In regard to this clonotype: Being one base from a much bigger clone, this may be a read error. The chain's CDR3 is CAIGGQETQFF. The CDR3 nucleotides read TGTGCCATCGGGGGGCAAGAGACCCAGTTCTTC. The chain is built from TRBV10-3 and TRBJ2-5, with D perhaps given as TRBD1 or TRBD2 (6 bases each). The end of the DNA fits TRBJ2-1 better, so the J call may be wrong. Germline values: CDR1 ENHRY, CDR2 SYGVKD. This CDR3 has 11 amino acids.

The V gene is TRBV12-3 or TRBV12-4, the J gene TRBJ2-1; D unclear. This CDR3 has 13 residues. Between the trimmed V and J ends, which lost 6 bases and 3 bases, there was a span of 9 bases. The CDR3 region has the DNA TGTGCCAGCAGAATGGACGGCTACAATGAGCAGTTCTTC. Translation gives CASRMDGYNEQFF.

This clonotype was recorded a few times. The V call is TRBV6-1, the J call TRBJ2-7; TRBD2 aligns across 15 bases. CDR1 and CDR2 (germline): MNHNS, SASEGT. This CDR3 has 17 residues. V shed 5 bases, J shed 0 bases, and the junction held 5 bases outside the gene matches. The CDR3 DNA reads as TGTGCCAGCAGTCGGACTAGCGGGAGGGCCAGCTCCTACGAGCAGTACTTC. Its protein is CASSRTSGRASSYEQYF.

The chain recombines TRBV5-1 with TRBJ1-1; D remains unclear. V gave up 0 bases and J gave up 11 bases, with 11 bases separating them. CDR1 is SGHRS and CDR2 is YFSETQ in the germline V gene. This CDR3 comprises 12 residues. The CDR3 reads CASSLDVESAFF. The CDR3 DNA is TGCGCCAGCAGCTTGGATGTTGAATCCGCTTTCTTT.

This clonotype showed up just once. The rearrangement joins TRBV7-2 to TRBJ1-2; perhaps TRBD1 as D (6 bases). Germline CDR1 is SGHTA and CDR2 is FQGNSA. V dropped 3 bases and J dropped 2 bases, with 16 bases sitting between them. The CDR3 runs to 16 residues. CDR3 nucleotide sequence: TGTGCCAGCAGCTTCTCATCGTTAGGGGGGAACTATGGCTACACCTTC. This sequence encodes CASSFSSLGGNYGYTF.

This clonotype was found a few times. The chain employs TRBV5-1 and TRBJ2-1; D not certain. Trimming stripped 0 bases from V and 8 bases from J, with 15 bases between. This CDR3 has 15 amino acids. CDR1 SGHRS and CDR2 YFSETQ come from the germline V gene. CDR3 in DNA: TGCGCCAGCAGCTTGGACAGTAGCAGTCGAGATGAGCAGTTCTTC. It translates to CASSLDSSSRDEQFF.

V and J are TRBV28 and TRBJ1-2; D remains ambiguous. CDR1 is MDHEN and CDR2 is SYDVKM in the germline V gene. This CDR3 region has 12 residues. V lost 4 bases and J 5 bases, leaving 8 bases between the germline ends. The CDR3 nucleotides are TGTGCCAGCAGTTCATACAGTTATGGCTACACCTTC. Protein sequence: CASSSYSYGYTF.

This clonotype occurred a few times. This chain uses TRBV7-2 with TRBJ2-1, with D uncertain. This CDR3 comprises 13 residues. Between the trimmed V and J ends, which lost 2 bases and 4 bases, there was a span of 6 bases. Looked up from germline, CDR1 is SGHTA and CDR2 is FQGNSA. This CDR3 is CASSLYGYNEQFF. The CDR3 coding sequence is TGTGCCAGCAGCTTATACGGTTACAATGAGCAGTTCTTC.

This clonotype was detected a few times. The rearrangement uses TRBV5-5 and TRBJ2-6; 10 bases align to TRBD2. Germline assignment: CDR1 SGHKS and CDR2 YYEKEE (reference sequence). The length of the CDR3 is 16 residues. J was trimmed by 2 bases and V by 5 bases; bases with no gene match: 4. As DNA, the CDR3 is TGTGCCAGCAGTCCCCTAGCGGGGGCTGGGGCCAACGTCCTGACTTTC. Protein product: CASSPLAGAGANVLTF.

The rearrangement uses TRBV25-1 and TRBJ2-3; 8 positions agree with TRBD1. The length of the CDR3 is 16 residues. With V trimmed by 3 bases and J by 2 bases, 7 bases remained unmatched. The germline V gene has CDR1 MGHDK and CDR2 SYGVNS. Here the CDR3 DNA reads TGTGCCAGCAGTGAGAGTGGACAGGGACCCACAGATACGCAGTATTTT. It codes for CASSESGQGPTDTQYF.

The table lists this clonotype with a few counts. J is TRBJ2-6 and V is TRBV29-1; no clear D gene. The CDR3 runs to 13 residues. CDR1 and CDR2 (germline): SQVTM, ANQGSEA. Trimming took 7 bases from V and 4 from J, leaving 11 bases between them. The DNA of the CDR3 is TGCAGCGCTACAGTAATCGGGGCCAACGTCCTGACTTTC. It yields the protein CSATVIGANVLTF.

The table lists this clonotype with a few counts. V usage is TRBV4-2 and J usage is TRBJ2-3, with D perhaps TRBD2 (5 bases). Germline CDR1 reads LGHNA; CDR2 reads YNFKEQ. Trimming removed 10 bases from V and 2 bases from J, with 22 bases in between. The CDR3 is 16 residues long. CDR3 in DNA: TGTGCCACTACACCACGAGGGCTGGCACCCACAGATACGCAGTATTTT. It translates to CATTPRGLAPTDTQYF.

In its sample, this clonotype was seen a few times. The chain carries TRBV12-3 or TRBV12-4 and TRBJ1-2; D is unclear. The CDR3 sequence is 13 residues long. Trimming left V 5 bases short and J 8 bases short, with 15 bases between. The CDR3 protein is CASSPRAGWGYTF. CDR3 coding DNA: TGTGCCAGCAGTCCGCGTGCCGGGTGGGGCTACACCTTC.

V usage is TRBV6-7 and J usage is TRBJ1-5, with D possibly TRBD1 on 5 matching bases. TRBV6-7 is filed as an ORF, its function uncertain. V lost 10 bases and J lost 5, with 24 bases in between. The CDR3 length is 16 residues. DNA for the CDR3: TGTGCCAACAACCTGAAAGTAATGGGGGGATATCAGCCCCAGCATTTT. This sequence encodes CANNLKVMGGYQPQHF.

This rearrangement joins TRBV20-1 to TRBJ2-7; D possibly uses TRBD1 or TRBD2 (6 bases each). The CDR3 loop spans 15 amino acids. Trimming removed 0 bases at V and 2 bases at J, with 14 bases between. Germline-derived CDR1 and CDR2 are DFQATT and SNEGSKA (reference sequence). The CDR3 region has the DNA TGCAGTGCTAGAGACCCCCGGGGGCTCACCTACGAGCAGTACTTC. It codes for CSARDPRGLTYEQYF.

This clonotype was seen only a few times. The J gene is TRBJ1-2, the V gene TRBV5-4; D gene unclear. Germline V gene data show CDR1 as SGHNT and CDR2 as YYREEE (reference sequence). The ends were cut back, 2 bases at V and 7 bases at J, with 15 bases in the middle. There are 14 residues in the CDR3. CDR3 amino acids: CASSLEALVGGYTF. In DNA form, the CDR3 reads TGTGCCAGCAGCTTAGAGGCTCTGGTCGGTGGCTACACCTTC.

V and J are TRBV6-5 and TRBJ2-3; TRBD1 matches 12 bases. The V segment lost 0 bases and the J segment 1 base; nucleotides outside the gene matches: 2. There are 17 residues in the CDR3. Germline CDR1 MNHEY, CDR2 SVGAGI. The CDR3 DNA follows: TGTGCCAGCAGTTACTCCGGGACAGGGGGCGGCACAGATACGCAGTATTTT. It yields the protein CASSYSGTGGGTDTQYF.

This clonotype has only a few counts. The J gene is TRBJ2-1, the V gene TRBV12-3 or TRBV12-4, with 12 positions matching TRBD2. CDR3 size: 16 residues. J gave up 6 bases and V 3 bases, and 6 bases lay outside the gene matches. The CDR3 here is CASSLPLAGGPNEQFF. CDR3 bases: TGTGCCAGCAGTTTGCCCCTAGCGGGAGGGCCCAATGAGCAGTTCTTC.

This clonotype was detected only a few times. The chain combines TRBV10-2 with TRBJ1-1, with 8 bases lining up with TRBD1. This CDR3 is 14 amino acids long. Per germline, CDR1 WSHSY and CDR2 SAAADI. V shed 6 bases, J shed 4 bases, and the junction held 7 bases outside the gene matches. CDR3 nucleotides: TGCGCCAGCAGAAGGGGACAGGCTCGCACTGAAGCTTTCTTT. Translating gives CASRRGQARTEAFF.